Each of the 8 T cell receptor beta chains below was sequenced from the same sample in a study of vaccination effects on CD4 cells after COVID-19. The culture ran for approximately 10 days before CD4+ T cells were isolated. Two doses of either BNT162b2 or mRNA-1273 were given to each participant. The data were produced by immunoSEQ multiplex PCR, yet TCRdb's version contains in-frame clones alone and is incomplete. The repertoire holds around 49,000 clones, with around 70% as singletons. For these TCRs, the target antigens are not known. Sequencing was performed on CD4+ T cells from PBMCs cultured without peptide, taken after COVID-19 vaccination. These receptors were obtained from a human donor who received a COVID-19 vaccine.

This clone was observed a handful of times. CDR3 DNA: TGTGCCAGCAGTTACTTGGGGCGGGGGGGAAATGAGCAGTTCTTC. Its protein product is CASSYLGRGGNEQFF. V gene TRBV6-5 combines with J gene TRBJ2-1, with TRBD2 matching 9 bases. The germline CDR1 and CDR2 sequences are MNHEY and SVGAGI. CDR3 length: 15 residues. The trim removed 1 base at V and 7 bases at J, leaving 5 bases unmatched.

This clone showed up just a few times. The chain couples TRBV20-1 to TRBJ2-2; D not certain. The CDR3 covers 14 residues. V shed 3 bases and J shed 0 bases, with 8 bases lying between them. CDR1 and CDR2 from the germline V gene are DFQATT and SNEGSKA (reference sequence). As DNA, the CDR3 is TGCAGTGCTAGTCGAGGACCGAACACCGGGGAGCTGTTTTTT. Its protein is CSASRGPNTGELFF.

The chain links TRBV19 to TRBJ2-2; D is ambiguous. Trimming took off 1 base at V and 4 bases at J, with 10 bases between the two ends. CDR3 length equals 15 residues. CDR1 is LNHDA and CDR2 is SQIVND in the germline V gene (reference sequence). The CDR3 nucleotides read TGTGCCAGTAGTATAGGGCTAGTGGGCACCGGGGAGCTGTTTTTT. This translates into CASSIGLVGTGELFF.

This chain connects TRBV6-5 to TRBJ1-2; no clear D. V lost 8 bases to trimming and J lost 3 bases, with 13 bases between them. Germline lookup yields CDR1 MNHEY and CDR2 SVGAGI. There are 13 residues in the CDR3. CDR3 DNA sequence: TGTGCCAGCCTCCGGCTGGGGTACTATGGCTACACCTTC. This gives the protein CASLRLGYYGYTF.

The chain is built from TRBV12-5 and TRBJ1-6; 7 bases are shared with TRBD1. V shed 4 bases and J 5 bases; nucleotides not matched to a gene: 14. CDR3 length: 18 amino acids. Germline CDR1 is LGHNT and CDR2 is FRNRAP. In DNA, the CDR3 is TGTGCTAGTGGTTGGACAGGATGGGTCGTCTCGGATAATTCACCCCTCCACTTT. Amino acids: CASGWTGWVVSDNSPLHF.

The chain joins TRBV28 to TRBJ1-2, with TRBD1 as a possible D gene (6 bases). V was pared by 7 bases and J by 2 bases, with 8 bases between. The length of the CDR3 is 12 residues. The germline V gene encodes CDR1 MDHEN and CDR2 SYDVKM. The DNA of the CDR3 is TGTGCCAGCATAGGGGGGAACTATGGCTACACCTTC. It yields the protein CASIGGNYGYTF.

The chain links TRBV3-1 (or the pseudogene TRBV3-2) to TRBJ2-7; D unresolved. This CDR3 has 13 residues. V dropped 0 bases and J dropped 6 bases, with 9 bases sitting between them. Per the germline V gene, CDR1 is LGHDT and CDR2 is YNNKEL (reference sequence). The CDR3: CASSQDFTAEQYF. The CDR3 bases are TGTGCCAGCAGCCAAGATTTCACAGCCGAGCAGTACTTC.

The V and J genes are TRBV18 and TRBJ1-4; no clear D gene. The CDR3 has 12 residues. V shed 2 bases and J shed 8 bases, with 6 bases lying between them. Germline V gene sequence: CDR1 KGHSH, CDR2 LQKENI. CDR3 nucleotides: TGTGCCAGCTCACCAGGGCAGGAAAAACTGTTTTTT. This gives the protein CASSPGQEKLFF.